This T cell receptor (beta chain) was identified in a study of blood T cell repertoires in COVID-19. Study in general: The origin of the acute and convalescent COVID-19 samples was the United States, Italy and Spain. PBMCs, B-cell-depleted T cells, or T cells were the source of the cDNA or gDNA that made up the material.

In the authors' workflow: Estimated nucleated cell counts came from reference gene primer amplification. The method was immunoSEQ multiplex PCR; TCRdb's version includes in-frame clones alone and lacks a portion of them. The D gene and trimming were derived from the DNA, and the V and J assignments and clone size from that table. This table has tens of thousands of clones, 79% appearing once. V gave up 5 bases and J gave up 0 bases, with 13 bases separating them. The CDR3 contains 15 residues. Germline V gene data show CDR1 as LNHDA and CDR2 as SQIVND (reference sequence). The chain links TRBV19 to TRBJ1-1; maybe TRBD1 (5 bases). The sample comprised peripheral blood. This receptor was taken from a human donor in a cohort sampled during active COVID-19. CDR3 protein: CASSWGGSMNTEAFF. The CDR3 DNA follows: TGTGCCAGTAGTTGGGGCGGCAGCATGAACACTGAAGCTTTCTTT.